Listed here is a single T cell receptor (beta chain). The protocol was immunoSEQ multiplex PCR, while the TCRdb copy is restricted to in-frame clones and leaves out a portion. The sample has about 57,000 clones, about 89% seen once. These data come from a study of T cell changes during pregnancy in multiple sclerosis. The clonotype comes from a female donor with multiple sclerosis, enrolled in a pregnancy study. The starting material was peripheral blood, obtained after pregnancy.

The CDR3 nucleotides are TGTGCCAGCAGTTCCCCCCGTCGGGGGGGCGCAGACTATGGCTACACCTTC. This encodes CASSSPRRGGADYGYTF. The chain carries TRBV28 and TRBJ1-2; the D gene is possibly TRBD1 (6 bases). The CDR3 contains 17 residues. CDR1 and CDR2 (germline): MDHEN, SYDVKM. Trimming removed 4 bases from V and 3 bases from J, with 21 bases in between.